This T cell receptor beta chain was captured in a study of T cell responses to AZD1222 COVID-19 vaccine. Germline assignment: CDR1 SGHTA and CDR2 FQGTGA. The CDR3 contains 14 residues. Trimming left V 1 base short and J 15 bases short, with 19 bases between. This clone was counted only a few times. Using immunoSEQ multiplex PCR, the repertoire was profiled, and TCRdb retains in-frame clones only, with some absent. The profile shows tens of thousands of clones, roughly four fifths of them singletons. This sequence was found in an adult who received the AZD1222 COVID-19 vaccine. The sample in question was peripheral blood, obtained 28 days after the second AZD1222 dose. The rearrangement links TRBV7-3 to TRBJ2-1; D perhaps matches TRBD2 (6 bases). The CDR3 DNA reads TGTGCCAGCAGCTTAATGTGTGTCGTGACCGGGGGGTTCTTC. Translation: CASSLMCVVTGGFF.